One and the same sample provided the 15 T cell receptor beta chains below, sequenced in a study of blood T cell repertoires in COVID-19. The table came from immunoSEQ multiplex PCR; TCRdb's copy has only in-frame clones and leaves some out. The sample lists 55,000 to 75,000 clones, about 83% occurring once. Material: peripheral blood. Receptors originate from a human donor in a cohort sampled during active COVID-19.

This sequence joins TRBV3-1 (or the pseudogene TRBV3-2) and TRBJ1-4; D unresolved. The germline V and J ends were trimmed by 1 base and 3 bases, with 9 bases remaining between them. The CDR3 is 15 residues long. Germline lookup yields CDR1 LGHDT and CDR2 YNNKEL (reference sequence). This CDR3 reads CASSQGVQPNEKLFF. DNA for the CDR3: TGTGCCAGCAGCCAAGGGGTACAGCCTAATGAAAAACTGTTTTTT.

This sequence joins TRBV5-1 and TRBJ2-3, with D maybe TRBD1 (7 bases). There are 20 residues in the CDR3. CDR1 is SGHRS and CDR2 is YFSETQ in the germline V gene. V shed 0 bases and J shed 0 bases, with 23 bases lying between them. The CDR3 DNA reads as TGCGCCAGCAGCTTGGAGGACAGGAGGGCGTTTTTTTTTAGCACAGATACGCAGTATTTT. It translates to CASSLEDRRAFFFSTDTQYF.

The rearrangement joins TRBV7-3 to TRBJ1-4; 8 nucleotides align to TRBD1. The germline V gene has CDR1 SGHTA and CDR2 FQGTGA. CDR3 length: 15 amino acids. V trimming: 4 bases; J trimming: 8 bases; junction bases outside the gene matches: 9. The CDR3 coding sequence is TGTGCCAGCAGCTCGAGGACAGGGTTGGGAGAAAAACTGTTTTTT. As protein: CASSSRTGLGEKLFF.

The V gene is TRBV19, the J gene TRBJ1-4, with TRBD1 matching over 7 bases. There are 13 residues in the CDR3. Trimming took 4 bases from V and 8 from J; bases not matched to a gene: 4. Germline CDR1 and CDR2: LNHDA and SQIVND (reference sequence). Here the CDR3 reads CASSSRDSEKLFF. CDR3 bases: TGTGCCAGTAGTAGTCGGGACAGCGAAAAACTGTTTTTT.

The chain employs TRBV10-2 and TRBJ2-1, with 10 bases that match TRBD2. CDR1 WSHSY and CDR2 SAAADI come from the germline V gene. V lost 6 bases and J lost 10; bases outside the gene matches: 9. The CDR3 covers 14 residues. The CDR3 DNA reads TGCGCCAGCAGGAGGGGACTAGCGTCATACGAGCAGTTCTTC. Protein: CASRRGLASYEQFF.

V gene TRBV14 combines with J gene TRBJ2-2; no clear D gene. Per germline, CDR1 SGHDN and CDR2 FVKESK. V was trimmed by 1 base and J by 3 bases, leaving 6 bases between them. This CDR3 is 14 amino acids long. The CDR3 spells CASSQVPDTGELFF. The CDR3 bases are TGTGCCAGCAGCCAAGTTCCGGACACCGGGGAGCTGTTTTTT.

CDR3 bases: TGCGCCAGCAGTCAATTACGGGAACTCTCCTACGAGCAGTACTTC. The encoded protein is CASSQLRELSYEQYF. The chain joins TRBV23-1 to TRBJ2-7, with a weak D call TRBD2 (5 bases). TRBV23-1 is treated as an ORF (open reading frame) with a function not yet certain. The length of the CDR3 is 15 residues. The ends were cut back, 1 base at V and 0 bases at J, with 10 bases in the middle.

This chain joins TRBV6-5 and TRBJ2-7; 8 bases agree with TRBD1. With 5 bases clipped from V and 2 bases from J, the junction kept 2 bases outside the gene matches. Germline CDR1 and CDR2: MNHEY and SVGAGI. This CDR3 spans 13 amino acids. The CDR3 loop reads CASSTGGTYEQYF. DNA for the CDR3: TGTGCCAGCAGTACAGGGGGAACCTACGAGCAGTACTTC.

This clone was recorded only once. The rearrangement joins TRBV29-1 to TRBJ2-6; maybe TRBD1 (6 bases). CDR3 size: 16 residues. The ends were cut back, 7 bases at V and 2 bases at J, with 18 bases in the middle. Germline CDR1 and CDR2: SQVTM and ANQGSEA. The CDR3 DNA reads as TGCAGCGCTTTAATATCGCCAGGGGCTGGGGCCAACGTCCTGACTTTC. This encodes CSALISPGAGANVLTF.

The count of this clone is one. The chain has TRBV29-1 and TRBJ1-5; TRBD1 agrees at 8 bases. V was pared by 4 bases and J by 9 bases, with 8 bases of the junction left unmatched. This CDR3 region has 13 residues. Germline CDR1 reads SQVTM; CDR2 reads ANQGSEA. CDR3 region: CSVGTGGDRPQHF. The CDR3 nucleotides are TGCAGCGTTGGTACAGGGGGGGATCGGCCCCAGCATTTT.

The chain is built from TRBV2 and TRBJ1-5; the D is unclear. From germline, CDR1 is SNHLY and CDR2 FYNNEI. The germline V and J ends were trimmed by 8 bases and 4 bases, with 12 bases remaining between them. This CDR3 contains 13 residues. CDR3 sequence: CASRLTGNQPQHF. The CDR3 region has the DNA TGTGCCAGCCGGTTGACGGGGAATCAGCCCCAGCATTTT.

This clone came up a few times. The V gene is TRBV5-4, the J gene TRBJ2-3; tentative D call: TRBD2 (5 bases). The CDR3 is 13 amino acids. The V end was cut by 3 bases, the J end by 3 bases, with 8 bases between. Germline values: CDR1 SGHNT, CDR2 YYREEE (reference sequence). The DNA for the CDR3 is TGTGCCAGCAGCTCGACTATGACAGATACGCAGTATTTT. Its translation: CASSSTMTDTQYF. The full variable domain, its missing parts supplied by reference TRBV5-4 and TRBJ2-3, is ETGVTQSPTHLIKTRGQQVTLRCSSQSGHNTVSWYQQALGQGPQFIFQYYREEENGRGNFPPRFSGLQFPNYSSELNVNALELDDSALYLCASSSTMTDTQYFGPGTRLTVL.

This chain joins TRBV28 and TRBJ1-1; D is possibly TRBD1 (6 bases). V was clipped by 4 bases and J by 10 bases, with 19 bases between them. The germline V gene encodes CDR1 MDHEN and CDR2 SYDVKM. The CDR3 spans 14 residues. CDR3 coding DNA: TGTGCCAGCAGTTCCCCGTTGGGGGGGCGACTAGCTTTCTTT. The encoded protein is CASSSPLGGRLAFF.

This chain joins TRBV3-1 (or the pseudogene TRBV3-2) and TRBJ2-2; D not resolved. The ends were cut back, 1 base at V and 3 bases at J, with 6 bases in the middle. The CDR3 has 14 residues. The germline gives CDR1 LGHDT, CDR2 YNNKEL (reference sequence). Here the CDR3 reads CASSQGSYTGELFF. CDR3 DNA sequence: TGTGCCAGCAGCCAAGGGAGTTACACCGGGGAGCTGTTTTTT.

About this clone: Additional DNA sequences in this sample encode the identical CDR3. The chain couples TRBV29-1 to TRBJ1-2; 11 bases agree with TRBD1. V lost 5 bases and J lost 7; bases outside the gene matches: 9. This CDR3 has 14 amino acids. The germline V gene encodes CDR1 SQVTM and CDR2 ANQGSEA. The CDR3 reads CSVPHGQGASGYTF. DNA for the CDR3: TGCAGCGTTCCACATGGACAGGGGGCAAGTGGCTACACCTTC. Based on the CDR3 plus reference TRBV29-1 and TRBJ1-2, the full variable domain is SAVISQKPSRDICQRGTSLTIQCQVDSQVTMMFWYRQQPGQSLTLIATANQGSEATYESGFVIDKFPISRPNLTFSTLTVSNMSPEDSSIYLCSVPHGQGASGYTFGSGTRLTVV.